Listed here are 24 T cell receptor beta chains from one sample, sequenced in a study of Tregs in tolerant kidney transplant recipients. Assay used: immunoSEQ multiplex PCR; TCRdb lists only in-frame clones, some missing. The sample contains about 64,000 clones, roughly 98% of which appear only once. The sample here was Tregs from blood, taken before the transplant. These receptors were taken from a human donor who received a combined kidney and bone marrow transplant.

This clone was seen just once. The chain carries TRBV5-5 and TRBJ2-7; 8 nucleotides match TRBD2. Germline-derived CDR1 and CDR2 are SGHKS and YYEKEE (reference sequence). Trimming cost V 4 bases and J 1 base; bases outside gene matches: 7. This CDR3 contains 15 residues. The CDR3 loop is CASSLSGGASYEQYF. CDR3 sequence (DNA): TGTGCCAGCAGCCTGTCCGGGGGGGCGTCCTACGAGCAGTACTTC. Supplemented by reference TRBV5-5 and TRBJ2-7, the full variable domain reads DAGVTQSPTHLIKTRGQQVTLRCSPISGHKSVSWYQQVLGQGPQFIFQYYEKEERGRGNFPDRFSARQFPNYSSELNVNALLLGDSALYLCASSLSGGASYEQYFGPGTRLTVT.

The V call is TRBV28, the J call TRBJ1-4, with TRBD1 matching 8 bases. This CDR3 is built from 18 residues. Germline V gene data show CDR1 as MDHEN and CDR2 as SYDVKM. The trim removed 6 bases at V and 0 bases at J, leaving 12 bases unmatched. The CDR3 reads CASRTDRERRTTNEKLFF. CDR3 bases: TGTGCCAGCAGGACGGACAGGGAAAGGCGCACAACTAATGAAAAACTGTTTTTT. Full variable domain (missing parts from reference TRBV28 and TRBJ1-4): DVKVTQSSRYLVKRTGEKVFLECVQDMDHENMFWYRQDPGLGLRLIYFSYDVKMKEKGDIPEGYSVSREKKERFSLILESASTNQTSMYLCASRTDRERRTTNEKLFFGSGTQLSVL.

The chain joins TRBV30 to TRBJ2-5, with D maybe TRBD1 (6 bases). Deletions cut 1 base from V and 7 bases from J, with 13 bases between. The CDR3 consists of 13 residues. CDR1 is GTSNPN and CDR2 is SVGIG in the germline V gene (reference sequence). CDR3 sequence: CAWSARGDVTQYF. As DNA, the CDR3 is TGTGCCTGGAGTGCCAGGGGAGATGTGACCCAGTACTTC.

The J gene is TRBJ1-6, the V gene TRBV7-2, with D tentatively TRBD1 (5 bases). V lost 1 base and J lost 6, with 7 bases in between. From germline, CDR1 is SGHTA and CDR2 FQGNSA. CDR3 length: 14 amino acids. The CDR3 spells CASSLEGFNSPLHF. The CDR3 DNA follows: TGTGCCAGCAGCTTAGAGGGGTTTAATTCACCCCTCCACTTT.

The chain couples TRBV7-9 to TRBJ1-2; the D is unclear. CDR1 is SEHNR, CDR2 FQNEAQ, per germline (reference sequence). The germline V and J ends were trimmed by 1 base and 3 bases, with 6 bases remaining between them. The CDR3 runs to 13 residues. In nucleotides, the CDR3 is TGTGCCAGCAGCTTAGGTCCGTACTATGGCTACACCTTC. Encoded protein: CASSLGPYYGYTF.

This rearrangement joins TRBV6-5 to TRBJ1-2; D is undetermined. Trimming pared 0 bases from V and 6 bases from J, leaving 8 bases between. Germline V gene lookup returns CDR1 MNHEY and CDR2 SVGAGI. The CDR3 runs to 13 residues. DNA of the CDR3: TGTGCCAGCAGTTACTCCTCGGGAGATGGCTACACCTTC. It translates to CASSYSSGDGYTF.

The V and J genes are TRBV25-1 and TRBJ2-5; D not resolved. The V gene's germline CDR1 is MGHDK and CDR2 SYGVNS. V was shortened by 5 bases and J by 2 bases, with 12 bases between the two germline ends. CDR3 length: 14 amino acids. The CDR3 DNA reads as TGTGCCAGCAGTTGGTTCAGGCTACAAGAGACCCAGTACTTC. Its protein is CASSWFRLQETQYF.

This chain links TRBV4-3 with TRBJ2-1; 14 bases are shared with TRBD2. Looked up from germline, CDR1 is LGHNA and CDR2 is YSLEER. V lost 7 bases, J lost 0 bases, and 5 bases stayed unmatched. The CDR3 sequence is 17 residues long. The CDR3 sequence is CASKTGLAGGSYNEQFF. DNA for the CDR3: TGCGCCAGCAAAACAGGACTAGCGGGGGGCTCCTACAATGAGCAGTTCTTC.

Remarks on this clone: This sample also contains other DNA sequences that code for the same CDR3. The J gene is TRBJ2-7, the V gene TRBV18; 11 bases map to TRBD2. With V trimmed by 6 bases and J by 5 bases, 6 bases remained unmatched. The CDR3 is 14 amino acids. CDR1 and CDR2 (germline): KGHSH, LQKENI. DNA of the CDR3: TGTGCCAGCTCGCCTACTAGCGGGAGCCACGAGCAGTACTTC. Encoded protein: CASSPTSGSHEQYF.

V is TRBV19 and J is TRBJ1-5, with 8 bases lining up with TRBD1. Germline lookup yields CDR1 LNHDA and CDR2 SQIVND (reference sequence). CDR3 length equals 17 residues. V was pared by 10 bases and J by 5 bases, with 19 bases of the junction left unmatched. CDR3 protein: CATKSGRAGGADQPQHF. The CDR3 nucleotides are TGTGCCACCAAGTCGGGGAGAGCAGGGGGCGCGGATCAGCCCCAGCATTTT.

This rearrangement joins TRBV18 to TRBJ2-7; D is perhaps TRBD2 (5 bases). Germline V gives CDR1 KGHSH, CDR2 LQKENI. Trimming cost V 3 bases and J 5 bases, with 11 bases left between them. This CDR3 is 13 amino acids long. CDR3 sequence reads: CASSPAPGNEQYF. CDR3 coding DNA: TGTGCCAGCTCACCGGCTCCGGGGAACGAGCAGTACTTC.

V is TRBV15 and J is TRBJ1-3; 9 bases match TRBD1. The germline V gene has CDR1 LNHNV and CDR2 YYDKDF (reference sequence). CDR3 size: 16 residues. V lost 2 bases, J lost 4 bases, and 6 bases stayed unmatched. The CDR3, as DNA: TGTGCCACCAGCAGACGATACAGGGGGCTGGGAAACACCATATATTTT. Protein sequence: CATSRRYRGLGNTIYF.

This chain connects TRBV27 to TRBJ2-1, with TRBD2 identical over 7 bases. Germline CDR1 is MNHEY and CDR2 is SMNVEV (reference sequence). The ends lost 0 bases at V and 4 bases at J; junction bases unmatched: 21. The CDR3 is made up of 21 amino acids. The CDR3 nucleotides read TGTGCCAGCAGTTTATCTAGCGGGTTCCTCTCTAGCGGAAGAAAATACAATGAGCAGTTCTTC. Protein sequence: CASSLSSGFLSSGRKYNEQFF.

J is TRBJ1-6 and V is TRBV18; 7 bases line up with TRBD1. The CDR3 contains 20 residues. The J segment lost 7 bases and the V segment lost 4 bases, leaving 22 bases of the junction unmatched. Germline-derived CDR1 and CDR2 are KGHSH and LQKENI. In DNA form, the CDR3 reads TGTGCCAGCTCACAAACCGGGACAGCAACCGCGGGGAGTAAAAATTCACCCCTCCACTTT. Amino acids: CASSQTGTATAGSKNSPLHF.

The DNA of the CDR3 is TGCGCCAGCAGCCCAGGGGTTGCTGATGAAGCTTTCTTT. The encoded protein is CASSPGVADEAFF. This sequence joins TRBV5-1 and TRBJ1-1; tentatively, D is TRBD1 (6 bases). Trimming pared 4 bases from V and 7 bases from J, leaving 14 bases between. Germline lookup yields CDR1 SGHRS and CDR2 YFSETQ. The CDR3 extends over 13 amino acids.

The V call is TRBV7-8, the J call TRBJ1-2; D is perhaps TRBD1 (5 bases). This CDR3 region has 12 residues. Germline lookup yields CDR1 SGHVS and CDR2 FQNEAQ. Trimming removed 0 bases from V and 7 bases from J, with 6 bases in between. CDR3 in DNA: TGTGCCAGCAGCTTAGCGACAGCTGGCTACACCTTC. Translation: CASSLATAGYTF.

The chain recombines TRBV5-1 with TRBJ1-2, with D possibly being TRBD1 (6 bases). Trimming stripped 3 bases from V and 5 bases from J, with 14 bases between. The CDR3 sequence is 14 residues long. CDR1 SGHRS and CDR2 YFSETQ come from the germline V gene. The CDR3 spells CASSSIQGGYGYTF. For the CDR3, the DNA is TGCGCCAGCAGCTCTATACAGGGCGGGTATGGCTACACCTTC.

The chain recombines TRBV18 with TRBJ1-1, with 7 bases lining up with TRBD1. Germline CDR1 and CDR2: KGHSH and LQKENI. V lost 2 bases to trimming and J lost 2 bases; unmatched junction nucleotides: 5. The CDR3 consists of 15 residues. The CDR3 here is CASSPKTGINTEAFF. Here the CDR3 DNA reads TGTGCCAGCTCACCAAAGACAGGGATTAACACTGAAGCTTTCTTT.

The chain recombines TRBV15 with TRBJ1-2; no reliable D call. The CDR3 is made up of 14 amino acids. V lost 0 bases to trimming and J lost 5 bases, with 10 bases between them. The V gene's germline CDR1 is LNHNV and CDR2 YYDKDF (reference sequence). CDR3 in amino acids: CATSRDAASYGYTF. The CDR3 nucleotides read TGTGCCACCAGCAGAGATGCGGCTTCATATGGCTACACCTTC.

This sequence joins TRBV4-1 and TRBJ1-2; D might be TRBD1 (5 bases). Germline loops: CDR1 MGHRA, CDR2 YSYEKL. CDR3 length equals 13 residues. Trimming took 2 bases from V and 4 from J, leaving 8 bases between them. The CDR3 bases are TGCGCCAGCAGCCAACAGGGAGGCTATGGCTACACCTTC. This codes for CASSQQGGYGYTF.

The rearrangement links TRBV7-3 to TRBJ1-2, with D possibly TRBD1 on 5 matching bases. The germline gives CDR1 SGHTA, CDR2 FQGTGA. Trimming shortened V by 3 bases and J by 5 bases, and 10 bases separated the two germline ends. The CDR3 loop spans 13 amino acids. The CDR3 sequence: CASSFGGGYGYTF. The CDR3 DNA is TGTGCCAGCAGCTTCGGGGGTGGGTATGGCTACACCTTC.

The V and J genes are TRBV12-5 and TRBJ2-1, with TRBD2 matching 9 bases. Germline CDR1 and CDR2: LGHNT and FRNRAP. V lost 3 bases to trimming and J lost 10 bases; unmatched junction nucleotides: 16. This CDR3 comprises 17 residues. The CDR3 bases are TGTGCTAGTGGTTTCCCTCCTGGCGGGAGGGCCATAGGAGAGCAGTTCTTC. Protein: CASGFPPGGRAIGEQFF.

The chain has TRBV2 and TRBJ1-2; unclear D gene. Germline-derived CDR1 and CDR2 are SNHLY and FYNNEI. CDR3 length: 12 residues. Trimming left V 3 bases short and J 4 bases short, with 6 bases between. The CDR3 DNA reads as TGTGCCAGCAGTGAGGTCGGCTATGGCTACACCTTC. Translating gives CASSEVGYGYTF.

The V call is TRBV27, the J call TRBJ2-2; 9 bases fit TRBD1. Unmatched junction bases numbered 16, after V lost 5 bases and J lost 0 bases. CDR1 is MNHEY, CDR2 SMNVEV, per germline (reference sequence). CDR3 length: 20 residues. DNA of the CDR3: TGTGCCAGCAGTCCTGGGACAGGGATACGACTCCGGACGAACACCGGGGAGCTGTTTTTT. Protein sequence: CASSPGTGIRLRTNTGELFF.